This TCR beta chain is from a study of beta chain features in type 1 diabetes. Study as a whole: Examined across all samples were approximately 99 million sorted cells. Study results and limitations: Small HLA sub-analyses could not settle whether HLA shapes TCRB rearrangement.

Turning to this clone: As yet, its antigen is unknown.

Reverse transcription of all isolated RNA meant that expressed TCRB transcripts were sequenced. Produced via immunoSEQ multiplex PCR; TCRdb's table is partial and in-frame only. The sample holds about 150,000 clones; around 8.5% are singletons and the top ten take 0.5% to 0.65%. The CDR3 spans 11 residues. The V segment lost 11 bases and the J segment 5 bases; nucleotides outside the gene matches: 2. The germline gives CDR1 MNHEY, CDR2 SVGAGI. The specimen was central memory CD4+ T cells from blood. The sequence was obtained from a man aged 18 to 30 in good health. The gene calls are TRBV6-5 and TRBJ2-2; 7 bases fit TRBD1. The CDR3 protein is CASRGTGELFF. CDR3 nucleotides: TGTGCCTCCAGGGGGACCGGGGAGCTGTTTTTT.